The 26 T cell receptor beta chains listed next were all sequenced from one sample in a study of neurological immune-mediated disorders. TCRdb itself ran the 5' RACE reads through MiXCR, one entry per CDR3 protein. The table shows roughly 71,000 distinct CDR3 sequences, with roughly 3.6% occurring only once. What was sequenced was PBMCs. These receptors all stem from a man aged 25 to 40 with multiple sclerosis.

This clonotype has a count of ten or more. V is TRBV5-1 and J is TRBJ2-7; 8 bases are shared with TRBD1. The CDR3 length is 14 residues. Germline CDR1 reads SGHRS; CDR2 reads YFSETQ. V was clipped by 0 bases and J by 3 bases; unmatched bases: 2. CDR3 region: CASSLADRVYEQYF. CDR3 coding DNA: TGCGCCAGCAGCTTGGCGGACAGGGTCTACGAGCAGTACTTC.

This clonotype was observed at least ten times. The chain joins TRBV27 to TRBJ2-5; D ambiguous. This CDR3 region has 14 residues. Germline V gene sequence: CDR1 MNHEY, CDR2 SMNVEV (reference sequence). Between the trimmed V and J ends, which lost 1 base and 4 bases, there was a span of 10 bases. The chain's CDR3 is CASSLLSNRETQYF. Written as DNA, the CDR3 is TGTGCCAGCAGTTTATTGTCCAATCGAGAGACCCAGTACTTC.

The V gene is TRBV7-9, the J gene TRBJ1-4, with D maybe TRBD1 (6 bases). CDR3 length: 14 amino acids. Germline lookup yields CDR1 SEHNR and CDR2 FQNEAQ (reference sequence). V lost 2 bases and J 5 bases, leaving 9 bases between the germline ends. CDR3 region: CASSLTGPNEKLFF. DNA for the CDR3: TGTGCCAGCAGCTTAACAGGGCCGAATGAAAAACTGTTTTTT.

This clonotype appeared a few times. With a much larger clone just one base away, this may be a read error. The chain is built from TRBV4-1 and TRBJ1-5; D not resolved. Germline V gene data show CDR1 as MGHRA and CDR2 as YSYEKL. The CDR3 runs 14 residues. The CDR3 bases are TGCGCCAGCAGCCACAAGACCTCCGGGCAGCCCCAGAATTTT. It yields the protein CASSHKTSGQPQNF.

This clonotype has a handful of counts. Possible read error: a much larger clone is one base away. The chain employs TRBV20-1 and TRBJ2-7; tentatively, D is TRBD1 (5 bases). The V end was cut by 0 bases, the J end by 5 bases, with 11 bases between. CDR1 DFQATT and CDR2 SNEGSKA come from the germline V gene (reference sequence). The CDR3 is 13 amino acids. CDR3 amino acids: CSARDQGVDEQYF. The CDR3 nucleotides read TGCAGTGCTAGAGATCAAGGGGTTGACGAGCAGTACTTC.

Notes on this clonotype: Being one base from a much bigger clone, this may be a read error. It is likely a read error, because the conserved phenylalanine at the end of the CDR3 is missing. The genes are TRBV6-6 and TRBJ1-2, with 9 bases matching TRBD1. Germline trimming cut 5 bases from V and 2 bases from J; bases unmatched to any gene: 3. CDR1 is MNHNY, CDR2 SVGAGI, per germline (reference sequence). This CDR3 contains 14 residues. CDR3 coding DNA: TGTGCCAGCAGTCGGACAGGGGAAAACTATGGCTACACCATC. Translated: CASSRTGENYGYTI.

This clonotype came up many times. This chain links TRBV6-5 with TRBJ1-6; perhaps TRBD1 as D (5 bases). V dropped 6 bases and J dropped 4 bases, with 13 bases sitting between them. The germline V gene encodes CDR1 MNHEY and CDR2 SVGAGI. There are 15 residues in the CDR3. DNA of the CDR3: TGTGCCAGCAGGCCGGGAGGGACTTATAATTCACCCCTCCACTTT. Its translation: CASRPGGTYNSPLHF.

This CDR3 is CASSWAGGRTTQYF. The CDR3 DNA sequence: TGTGCCAGCAGTTGGGCCGGCGGGAGGACGACCCAGTACTTC. V and J are TRBV6-2 or TRBV6-3 and TRBJ2-5, with 8 bases that match TRBD2. From germline, CDR1 is MNHEY and CDR2 SVGEGT. V lost 4 bases, J lost 7 bases, and 8 bases stayed unmatched. This CDR3 region has 14 residues.

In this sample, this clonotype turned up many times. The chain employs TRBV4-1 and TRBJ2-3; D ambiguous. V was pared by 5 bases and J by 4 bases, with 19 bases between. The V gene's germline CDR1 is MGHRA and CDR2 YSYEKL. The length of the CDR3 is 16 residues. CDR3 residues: CASSSTPSGLADTQYF. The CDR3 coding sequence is TGCGCCAGCAGCTCCACCCCGTCCGGGTTAGCAGATACGCAGTATTTT.

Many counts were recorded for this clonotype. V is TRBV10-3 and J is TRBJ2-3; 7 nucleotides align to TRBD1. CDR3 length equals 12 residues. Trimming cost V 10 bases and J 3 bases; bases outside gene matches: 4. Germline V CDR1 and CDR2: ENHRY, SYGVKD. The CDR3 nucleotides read TGTGCCACGGGGACAGCGACAGATACGCAGTATTTT. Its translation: CATGTATDTQYF.

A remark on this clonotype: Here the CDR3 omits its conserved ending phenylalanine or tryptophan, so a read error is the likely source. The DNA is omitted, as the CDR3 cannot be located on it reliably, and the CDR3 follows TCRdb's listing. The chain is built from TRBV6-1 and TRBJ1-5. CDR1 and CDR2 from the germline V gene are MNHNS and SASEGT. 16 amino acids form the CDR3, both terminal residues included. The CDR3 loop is CASSERSGQGNQPQNL.

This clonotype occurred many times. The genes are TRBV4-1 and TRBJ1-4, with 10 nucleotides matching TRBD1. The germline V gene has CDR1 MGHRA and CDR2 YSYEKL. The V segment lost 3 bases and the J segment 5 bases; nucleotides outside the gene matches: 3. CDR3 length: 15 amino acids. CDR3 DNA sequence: TGCGCCAGCAGCCAGACAGGGGGCACCAATGAAAAACTGTTTTTT. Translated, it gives CASSQTGGTNEKLFF.

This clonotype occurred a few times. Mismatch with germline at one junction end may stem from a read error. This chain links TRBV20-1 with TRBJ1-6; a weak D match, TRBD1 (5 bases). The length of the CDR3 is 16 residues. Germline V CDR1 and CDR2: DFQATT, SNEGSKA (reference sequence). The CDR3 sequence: CSARLSGSFVNSPLNF. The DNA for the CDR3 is TGCAGTGCTAGGTTGTCAGGGTCGTTTGTTAATTCACCCCTCAACTTT.

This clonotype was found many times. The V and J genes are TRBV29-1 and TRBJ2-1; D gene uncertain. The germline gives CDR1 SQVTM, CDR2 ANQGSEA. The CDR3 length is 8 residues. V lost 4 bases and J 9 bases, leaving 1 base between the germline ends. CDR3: CSVGEQFF. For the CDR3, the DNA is TGCAGCGTTGGTGAGCAGTTCTTC.

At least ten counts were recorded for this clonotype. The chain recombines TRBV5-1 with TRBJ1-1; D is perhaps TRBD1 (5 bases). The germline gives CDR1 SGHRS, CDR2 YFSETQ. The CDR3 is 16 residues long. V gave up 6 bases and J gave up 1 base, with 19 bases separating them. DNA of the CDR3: TGCGCCAGCACCTCTGGGTGGGGGACGGCGAACACTGAAGCTTTCTTT. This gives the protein CASTSGWGTANTEAFF.

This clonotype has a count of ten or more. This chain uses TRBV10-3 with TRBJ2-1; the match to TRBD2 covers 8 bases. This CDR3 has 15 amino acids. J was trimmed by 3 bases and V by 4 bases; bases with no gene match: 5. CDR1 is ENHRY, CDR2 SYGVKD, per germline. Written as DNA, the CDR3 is TGTGCCATCAGTGTCGGGGGGGGGGACTACAATGAGCAGTTCTTC. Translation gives CAISVGGGDYNEQFF.

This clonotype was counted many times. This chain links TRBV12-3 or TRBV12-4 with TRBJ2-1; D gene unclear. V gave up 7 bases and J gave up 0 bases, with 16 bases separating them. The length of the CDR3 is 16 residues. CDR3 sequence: CASKEAVWSSYNEQFF. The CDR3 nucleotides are TGTGCCAGCAAAGAGGCGGTATGGAGCTCCTACAATGAGCAGTTCTTC.

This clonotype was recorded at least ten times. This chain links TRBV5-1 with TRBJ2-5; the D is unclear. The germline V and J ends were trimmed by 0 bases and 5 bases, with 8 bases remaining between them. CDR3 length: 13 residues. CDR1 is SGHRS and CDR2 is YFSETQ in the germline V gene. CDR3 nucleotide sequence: TGCGCCAGCAGCTTGGACTCCTGGGAGACCCAGTACTTC. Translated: CASSLDSWETQYF.

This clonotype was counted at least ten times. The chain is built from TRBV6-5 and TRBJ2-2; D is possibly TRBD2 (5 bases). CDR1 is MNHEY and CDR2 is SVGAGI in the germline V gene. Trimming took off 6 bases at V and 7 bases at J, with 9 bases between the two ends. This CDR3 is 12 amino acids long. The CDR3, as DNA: TGTGCCAGCAGCTGGGCGGGCGGGGAGCTGTTTTTT. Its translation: CASSWAGGELFF.

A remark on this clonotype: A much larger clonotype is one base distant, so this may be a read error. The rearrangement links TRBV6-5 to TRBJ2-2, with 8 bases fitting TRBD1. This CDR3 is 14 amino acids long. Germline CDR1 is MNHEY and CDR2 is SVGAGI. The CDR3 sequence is CVSTQGAITGELFF. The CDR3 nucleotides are TGTGTCAGCACCCAGGGGGCGATCACCGGGGAGCTGTTTTTT.

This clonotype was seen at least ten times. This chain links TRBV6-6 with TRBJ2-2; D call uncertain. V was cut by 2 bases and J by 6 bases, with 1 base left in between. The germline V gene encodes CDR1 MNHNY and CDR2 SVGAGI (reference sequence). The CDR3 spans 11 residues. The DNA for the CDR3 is TGTGCCAGCAGTTACGCCGGGGAGCTGTTTTTT. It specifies CASSYAGELFF.

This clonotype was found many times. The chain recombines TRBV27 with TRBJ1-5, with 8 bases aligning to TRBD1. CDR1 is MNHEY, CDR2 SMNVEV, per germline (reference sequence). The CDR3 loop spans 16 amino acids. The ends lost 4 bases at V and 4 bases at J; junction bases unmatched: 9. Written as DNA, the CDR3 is TGTGCCAGCAGTTCAACCCAGGGGGCCTATAATCAGCCCCAGCATTTT. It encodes CASSSTQGAYNQPQHF.

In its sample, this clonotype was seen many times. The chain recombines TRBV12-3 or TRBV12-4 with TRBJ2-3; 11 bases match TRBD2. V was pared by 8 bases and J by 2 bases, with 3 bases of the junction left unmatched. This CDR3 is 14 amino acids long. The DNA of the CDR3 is TGTGCCAGCCAACTAGCGGGAGACACAGATACGCAGTATTTT. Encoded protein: CASQLAGDTDTQYF.

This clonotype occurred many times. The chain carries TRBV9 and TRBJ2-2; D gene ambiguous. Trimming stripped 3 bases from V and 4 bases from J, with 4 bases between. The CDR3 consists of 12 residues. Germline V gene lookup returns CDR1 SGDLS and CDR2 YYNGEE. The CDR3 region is CASSEFTGELFF. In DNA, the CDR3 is TGTGCCAGCAGCGAGTTCACCGGGGAGCTGTTTTTT.

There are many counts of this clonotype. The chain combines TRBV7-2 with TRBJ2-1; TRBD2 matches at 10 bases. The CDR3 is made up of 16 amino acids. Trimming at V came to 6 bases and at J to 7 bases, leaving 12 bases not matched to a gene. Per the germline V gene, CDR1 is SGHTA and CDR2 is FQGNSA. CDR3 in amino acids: CASRRTSGGVWNEQFF. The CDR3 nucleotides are TGTGCCAGCAGACGGACTAGCGGAGGGGTTTGGAATGAGCAGTTCTTC.

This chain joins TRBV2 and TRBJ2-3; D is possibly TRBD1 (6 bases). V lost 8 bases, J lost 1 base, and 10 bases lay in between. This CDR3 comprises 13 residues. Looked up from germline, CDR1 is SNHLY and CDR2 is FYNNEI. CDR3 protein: CASRDIGTDTQYF. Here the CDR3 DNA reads TGTGCCAGCCGGGACATAGGCACAGATACGCAGTATTTT.